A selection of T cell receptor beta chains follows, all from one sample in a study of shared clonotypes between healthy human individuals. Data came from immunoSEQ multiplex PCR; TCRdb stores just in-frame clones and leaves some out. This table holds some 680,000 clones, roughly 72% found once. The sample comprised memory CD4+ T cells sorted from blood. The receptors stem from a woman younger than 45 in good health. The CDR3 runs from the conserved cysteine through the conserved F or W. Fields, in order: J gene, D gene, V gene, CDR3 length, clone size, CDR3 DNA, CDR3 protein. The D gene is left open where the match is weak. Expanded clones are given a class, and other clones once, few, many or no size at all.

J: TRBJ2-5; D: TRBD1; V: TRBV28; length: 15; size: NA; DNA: TGTGCCAGCAGCCCCCTGACAGGGAAACAAGAGACCCAGTACTTC; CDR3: CASSPLTGKQETQYF
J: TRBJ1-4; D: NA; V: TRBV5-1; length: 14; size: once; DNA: TGCGCCAGCAGCTTGACAGGGCGAGATGAAAAACTGTTTTTT; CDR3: CASSLTGRDEKLFF
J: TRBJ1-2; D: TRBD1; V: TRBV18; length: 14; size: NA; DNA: TGTGCCAGCTCAATTCCGGGACAGGGATCCGGCTACACCTTC; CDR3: CASSIPGQGSGYTF
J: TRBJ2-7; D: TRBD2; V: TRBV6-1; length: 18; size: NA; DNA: TGTGCCAGCAGTGATGTACTAGCGGGAGGAGTAACCTCCTACGAGCAGTACTTC; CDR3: CASSDVLAGGVTSYEQYF
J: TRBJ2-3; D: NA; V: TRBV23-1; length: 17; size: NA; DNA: TGCGCCAGCAGTCAATCGGACCGGGCTAGACGCCCCAATACGCAGTATTTT; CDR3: CASSQSDRARRPNTQYF
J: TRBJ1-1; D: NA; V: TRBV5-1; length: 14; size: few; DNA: TGCGCCAGCAGCTTCTCAACACAGAACACTGAAGCTTTCTTT; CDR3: CASSFSTQNTEAFF
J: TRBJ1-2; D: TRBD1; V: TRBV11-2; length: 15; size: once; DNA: TGTGCCAGCAGCTGGGCGGGACAGATTAACTATGGCTACACCTTC; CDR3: CASSWAGQINYGYTF
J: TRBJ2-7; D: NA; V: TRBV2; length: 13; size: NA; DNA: TGTGCCAGCAAGAGGACGGGGCTCTACGAGCAGTACTTC; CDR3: CASKRTGLYEQYF
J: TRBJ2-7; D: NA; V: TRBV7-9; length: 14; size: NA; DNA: TGTGCCAGCAGCCAGAACCGAAGGAGTTACGAGCAGTACTTC; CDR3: CASSQNRRSYEQYF
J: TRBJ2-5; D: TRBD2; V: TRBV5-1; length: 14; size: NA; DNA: TGCGCCAGCAGCGGGGGACTAGAACAAGAGACCCAGTACTTC; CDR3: CASSGGLEQETQYF
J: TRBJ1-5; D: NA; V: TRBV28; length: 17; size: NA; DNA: TGTGCCAGCAGTTCCCGGGGGGCAGCCCCCCTAAGACAGCCCCAGCATTTT; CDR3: CASSSRGAAPLRQPQHF
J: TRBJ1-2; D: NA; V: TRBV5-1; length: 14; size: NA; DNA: TGCGCCAGCAGCTTGCACCCGGATAACTATGGCTACACCTTC; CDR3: CASSLHPDNYGYTF
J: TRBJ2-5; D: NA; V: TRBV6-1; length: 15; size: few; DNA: TGTGCCAGCAGGTCCGCGGGACACTCAGGAGAGACCCAGTACTTC; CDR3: CASRSAGHSGETQYF
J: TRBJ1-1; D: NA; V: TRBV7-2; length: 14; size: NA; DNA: TGTGCCAGCAGCTTATTGGGACAGAACACTGAAGCTTTCTTT; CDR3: CASSLLGQNTEAFF
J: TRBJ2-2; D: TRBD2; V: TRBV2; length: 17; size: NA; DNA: TGTGCCAGCAGTGAAATAGGACTAGCGGGAAACACCGGGGAGCTGTTTTTT; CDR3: CASSEIGLAGNTGELFF
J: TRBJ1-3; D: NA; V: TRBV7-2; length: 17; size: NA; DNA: TGTGCCAGCAGCCCCACATCCCGACAAGACTCTGGAAACACCATATATTTT; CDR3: CASSPTSRQDSGNTIYF
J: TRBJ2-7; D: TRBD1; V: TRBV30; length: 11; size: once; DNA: TGTGCCTGGACACAGGGGTACGAGCAGTACTTC; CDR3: CAWTQGYEQYF
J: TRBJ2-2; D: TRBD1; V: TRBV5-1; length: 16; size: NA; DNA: TGCGCCAGCAGCACTCCGGGACAGGGGCCCACCGGGGAGCTGTTTTTT; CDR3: CASSTPGQGPTGELFF
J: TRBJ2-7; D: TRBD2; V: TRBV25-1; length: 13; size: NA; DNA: TGTGCCAGCAGTTTCGGGACTAGCAACGAGCAGTACTTC; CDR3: CASSFGTSNEQYF
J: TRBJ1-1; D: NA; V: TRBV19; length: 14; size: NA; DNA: TGTGCCAGTAGTGGGTTGGGGGCTATCACTGAAGCTTTCTTT; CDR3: CASSGLGAITEAFF
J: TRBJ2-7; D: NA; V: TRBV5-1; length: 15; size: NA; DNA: TGCGCCAGCACTTGGAGTGGGGGCTCTCCTGGCGAGCAGTACTTC; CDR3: CASTWSGGSPGEQYF
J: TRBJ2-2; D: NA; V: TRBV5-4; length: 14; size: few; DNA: TGTGCCAGCAGCTTGGATGGGGTGGCCGGGGAGCTGTTTTTT; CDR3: CASSLDGVAGELFF
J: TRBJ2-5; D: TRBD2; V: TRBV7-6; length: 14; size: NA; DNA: TGTGCCAGCAGCTCGCCGGGACTACGTCCCACCCAGTACTTC; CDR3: CASSSPGLRPTQYF
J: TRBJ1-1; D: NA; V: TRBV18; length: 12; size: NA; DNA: TGTGCCAGCTCACCGGCAGCTGTTGAAGCTTTCTTT; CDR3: CASSPAAVEAFF
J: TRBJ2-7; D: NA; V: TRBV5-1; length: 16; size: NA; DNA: TGCGCCAGCAGCTTTGGTAGCGCATCACCTGCCTCCGAGCAGTACTTC; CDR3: CASSFGSASPASEQYF
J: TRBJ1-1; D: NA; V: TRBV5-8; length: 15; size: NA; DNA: TGTGCCAGCAGCCGCCAGGGGCCCCGACACACTGAAGCTTTCTTT; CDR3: CASSRQGPRHTEAFF
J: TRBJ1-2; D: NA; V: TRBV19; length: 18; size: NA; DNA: TGTGCCAGTAGTATACAAAACTCCCCGGGGACGTGGAGCTATGGCTACACCTTC; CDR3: CASSIQNSPGTWSYGYTF
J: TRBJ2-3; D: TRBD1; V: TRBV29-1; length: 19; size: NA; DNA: TGCAGCGTTGTCAGGCAACAGGGGGTATTTGAGCGGTCCTTCTATCCGCAGTATTTT; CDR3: CSVVRQQGVFERSFYPQYF
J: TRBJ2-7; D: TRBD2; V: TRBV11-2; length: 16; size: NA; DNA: TGTGCCAGCAGCTTACCACTAGCGGGAGGGCCCAACGAGCAGTACTTC; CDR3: CASSLPLAGGPNEQYF
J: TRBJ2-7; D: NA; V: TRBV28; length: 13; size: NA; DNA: TGTGCCAGCAGTCAAGGGGATACCTACGAGCAGTACTTC; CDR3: CASSQGDTYEQYF
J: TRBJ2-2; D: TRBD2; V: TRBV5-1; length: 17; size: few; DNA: TGCGCCAGCAGCCCGGGGACTAGCGGATCCTACACCGGGGAGCTGTTTTTT; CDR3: CASSPGTSGSYTGELFF
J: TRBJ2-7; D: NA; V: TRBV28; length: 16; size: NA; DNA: TGTGCCAGCAGTTATGTTATCCTCTCGGGGGCCTACGAGCAGTACTTC; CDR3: CASSYVILSGAYEQYF
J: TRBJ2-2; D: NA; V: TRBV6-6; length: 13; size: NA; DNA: TGTGCCAGCGAAGAACAGGGCACCGGGGAGCTGTTTTTT; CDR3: CASEEQGTGELFF
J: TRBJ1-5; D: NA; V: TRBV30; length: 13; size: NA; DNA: TGTGCCTGGAGTGGTGGGGTCAATCAGCCCCAGCATTTT; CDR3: CAWSGGVNQPQHF
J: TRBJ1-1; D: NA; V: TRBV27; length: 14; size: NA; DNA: TGTGCCAGCAGTTCCGACAGAGCAAACACTGAAGCTTTCTTT; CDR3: CASSSDRANTEAFF
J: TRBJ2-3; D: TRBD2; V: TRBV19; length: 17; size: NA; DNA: TGTGCCAGTAGTTCCGAGGGACTAGCGATCGGGGAAGATACGCAGTATTTT; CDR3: CASSSEGLAIGEDTQYF
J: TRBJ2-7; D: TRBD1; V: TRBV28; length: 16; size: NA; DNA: TGTGCCAGCAGTTTTCCCGGGACAGGTCGCTCCTACGAGCAGTACTTC; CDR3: CASSFPGTGRSYEQYF
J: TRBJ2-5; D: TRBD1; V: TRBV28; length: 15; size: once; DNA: TGTGCCAGCAGTTCGATGGGGACAGGGTTAGAGACCCAGTACTTC; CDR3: CASSSMGTGLETQYF
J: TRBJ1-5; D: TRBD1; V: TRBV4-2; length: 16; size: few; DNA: TGTGCCAGCAGCCAAGGAGGGACAGGGGACAATCAGCCCCAGCATTTT; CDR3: CASSQGGTGDNQPQHF
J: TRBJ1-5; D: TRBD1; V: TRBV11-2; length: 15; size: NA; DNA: TGTGCCAGCAGCTTAGGACAGGGCGGGGGGTATTCCCAGCATTTT; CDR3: CASSLGQGGGYSQHF
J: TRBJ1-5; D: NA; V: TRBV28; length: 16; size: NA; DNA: TGTGCCAGCAGTTCCGAGGACCCTGCTAGCAATCAGCCCCAGCATTTT; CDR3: CASSSEDPASNQPQHF
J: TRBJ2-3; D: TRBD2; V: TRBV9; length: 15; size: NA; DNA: TGTGCCAGCACTGCGGGCGGGAGGTTCACAGATACGCAGTATTTT; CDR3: CASTAGGRFTDTQYF
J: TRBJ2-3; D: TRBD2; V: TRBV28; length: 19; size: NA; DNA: TGTGCCAGCAGTCGCATGGGGGGATGGACTAGCGGAACCACAGATACGCAGTATTTT; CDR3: CASSRMGGWTSGTTDTQYF
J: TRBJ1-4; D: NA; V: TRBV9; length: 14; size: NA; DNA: TGTGCCAGCAGCGTAGGATCAACTAATGAAAAACTGTTTTTT; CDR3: CASSVGSTNEKLFF
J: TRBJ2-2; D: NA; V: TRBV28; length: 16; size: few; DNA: TGTGCCAGCAGTGGGTCATCAGGGGACGGCACCGGGGAGCTGTTTTTT; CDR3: CASSGSSGDGTGELFF